The T cell receptor (beta chain) under discussion was sequenced for a study of beta chain features in type 1 diabetes. Study results and limitations: Amplification by PCR could prefer shorter templates, with the same effect in patients and controls. Fewer junction insertions and more nucleotide deletions appeared in type 1 diabetes patients.

The CDR3 is 15 residues long. Trimming removed 8 bases from V and 0 bases from J, with 11 bases in between. Germline lookup yields CDR1 MDHEN and CDR2 SYDVKM. The sequenced template was cDNA made from the entire isolated RNA. Read counts averaged about 3.57 million for samples of naive, central memory and regulatory T cells. Data came from immunoSEQ multiplex PCR; TCRdb stores just in-frame clones and leaves some out. This table has about 270,000 clones, roughly 13% appearing once. As for this clone: Its target is not known.

This rearrangement joins TRBV28 to TRBJ1-6, with a weak D call TRBD1 (6 bases). Sequencing was carried out using naive CD4+ T cells from blood. The sequence derives from a woman in her thirties or forties in good health. Here the CDR3 reads CASAGAPSYNSPLHF. The CDR3 DNA sequence: TGTGCCAGCGCAGGGGCCCCCTCCTATAATTCACCCCTCCACTTT.